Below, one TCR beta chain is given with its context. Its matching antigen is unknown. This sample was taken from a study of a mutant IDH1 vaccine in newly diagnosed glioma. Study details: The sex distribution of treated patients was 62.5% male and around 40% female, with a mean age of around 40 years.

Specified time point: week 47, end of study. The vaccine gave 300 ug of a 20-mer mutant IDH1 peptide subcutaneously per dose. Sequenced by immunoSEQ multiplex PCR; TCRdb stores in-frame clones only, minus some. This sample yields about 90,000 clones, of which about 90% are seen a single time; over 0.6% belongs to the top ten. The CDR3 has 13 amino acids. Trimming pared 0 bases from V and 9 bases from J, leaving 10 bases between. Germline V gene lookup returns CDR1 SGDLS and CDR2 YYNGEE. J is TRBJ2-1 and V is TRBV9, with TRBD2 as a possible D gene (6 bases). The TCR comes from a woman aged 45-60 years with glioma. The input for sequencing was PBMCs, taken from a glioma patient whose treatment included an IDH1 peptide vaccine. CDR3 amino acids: CASSVEEGGEQFF. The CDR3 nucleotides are TGTGCCAGCAGCGTAGAGGAGGGTGGTGAGCAGTTCTTC. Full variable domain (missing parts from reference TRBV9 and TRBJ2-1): DSGVTQTPKHLITATGQRVTLRCSPRSGDLSVYWYQQSLDQGLQFLIQYYNGEERAKGNILERFSAQQFPDLHSELNLSSLELGDSALYFCASSVEEGGEQFFGPGTRLTVL.